This entry lists 23 T cell receptor beta chains sequenced from one sample in a study of T-cell memory formation after mild COVID-19. From the 5' RACE reads, TCRdb called clonotypes with MiXCR, one entry per CDR3 protein. This table holds 85,000 to 130,000 distinct CDR3 sequences, roughly 12% found once. The sample consisted of PBMCs or a T cell subset sorted from them (not recorded which). The receptor source for this set is an adult woman who had mild COVID-19 (a few samples of this study predate the infection). Cell type and time point are not known.

The rearrangement joins TRBV7-2 to TRBJ2-1, with 14 positions matching TRBD2. J gave up 5 bases and V 4 bases, and 13 bases lay outside the gene matches. CDR1 and CDR2 (germline): SGHTA, FQGNSA. CDR3 size: 19 residues. DNA for the CDR3: TGTGCCAGCAGCTCGGGACTAGCGGGGGAGTACACCTCGGACAATGAGCAGTTCTTC. Protein sequence: CASSSGLAGEYTSDNEQFF.

This chain uses TRBV5-6 with TRBJ1-1; D not resolved. This CDR3 comprises 11 residues. V lost 5 bases, J lost 2 bases, and 4 bases lay in between. Germline V lookup: CDR1 SGHDT, CDR2 YYEEEE. CDR3 in amino acids: CASRSNTEAFF. For the CDR3, the DNA is TGTGCCAGCAGATCTAACACTGAAGCTTTCTTT.

The genes are TRBV20-1 and TRBJ2-1; the match to TRBD1 covers 7 bases. Germline trimming cut 6 bases from V and 8 bases from J; bases unmatched to any gene: 16. Germline V CDR1 and CDR2: DFQATT, SNEGSKA (reference sequence). CDR3 length: 15 amino acids. CDR3 protein: CSAEGTVKVRDEQFF. The CDR3 DNA follows: TGCAGTGCGGAAGGGACAGTAAAGGTTCGGGATGAGCAGTTCTTC.

The chain links TRBV19 to TRBJ2-3; possible D gene TRBD2, 6 bases. V was trimmed by 3 bases and J by 2 bases, leaving 24 bases between them. Germline values: CDR1 LNHDA, CDR2 SQIVND (reference sequence). The CDR3 extends over 19 amino acids. CDR3 loop: CASSMVIGFAGPITDTQYF. CDR3 DNA sequence: TGTGCCAGTAGTATGGTTATAGGGTTCGCGGGGCCAATCACAGATACGCAGTATTTT. Full variable domain (remainder filled in from reference TRBV19 and TRBJ2-3): DGGITQSPKYLFRKEGQNVTLSCEQNLNHDAMYWYRQDPGQGLRLIYYSQIVNDFQKGDIAEGYSVSREKKESFPLTVTSAQKNPTAFYLCASSMVIGFAGPITDTQYFGPGTRLTVL.

This clonotype was seen only a few times. The chain couples TRBV18 to TRBJ2-7, with D perhaps given as TRBD1 or TRBD2 (6 bases each). The germline V gene has CDR1 KGHSH and CDR2 LQKENI. V shed 3 bases and J shed 11 bases, with 20 bases lying between them. The CDR3 has 14 residues. CDR3 sequence (DNA): TGTGCCAGCTCACCGCCGCGAAGTTTGGAGGGGGAGTACTTC. Its protein product is CASSPPRSLEGEYF.

V is TRBV6-2 or TRBV6-3 and J is TRBJ1-1; a weak D match, TRBD1 (5 bases). V lost 7 bases to trimming and J lost 4 bases, with 16 bases between them. The CDR3 runs 14 residues. The germline V gene encodes CDR1 MNHEY and CDR2 SVGEGT. As DNA, the CDR3 is TGTGCCAGCACCGTAAGGGGAAGGGGCACTGAAGCTTTCTTT. Translated, it gives CASTVRGRGTEAFF.

This clonotype came up a few times. This chain uses TRBV29-1 with TRBJ1-2, with D possibly matching TRBD1 (5 bases). Trimming took off 3 bases at V and 1 base at J, with 15 bases between the two ends. CDR1 is SQVTM, CDR2 ANQGSEA, per germline. The CDR3 length is 15 residues. The CDR3 loop reads CSVESPTDLNYGYTF. DNA for the CDR3: TGCAGCGTTGAGAGTCCGACAGACCTTAACTATGGCTACACCTTC.

V is TRBV11-2 and J is TRBJ1-1; D not resolved. CDR1 and CDR2 (germline): SGHAT, FQNNGV. The CDR3 sequence is 14 residues long. V lost 1 base and J lost 1, with 7 bases in between. CDR3 residues: CASSLGAQNTEAFF. The CDR3 DNA reads as TGTGCCAGCAGCTTAGGGGCACAGAACACTGAAGCTTTCTTT.

The chain couples TRBV4-2 to TRBJ2-5; D not certain. CDR3 size: 16 residues. In germline, CDR1 is LGHNA, CDR2 YNFKEQ. V shed 1 base and J shed 0 bases, with 12 bases lying between them. The chain's CDR3 is CASSQVVGSYQETQYF. CDR3 nucleotide sequence: TGTGCCAGCAGCCAAGTCGTGGGCAGCTACCAAGAGACCCAGTACTTC.

This clonotype was picked up a small number of times. The CDR3 sequence is CASSFPSGRPTDTQYF. The CDR3 DNA follows: TGTGCCAGCAGCTTTCCTAGCGGGAGACCGACAGATACGCAGTATTTT. V is TRBV7-9 and J is TRBJ2-3; 10 nucleotides match TRBD2. CDR1 and CDR2 from the germline V gene are SEHNR and FQNEAQ (reference sequence). CDR3 length: 16 amino acids. The ends lost 3 bases at V and 3 bases at J; junction bases unmatched: 6. The full variable domain, its missing parts supplied by reference TRBV7-9 and TRBJ2-3, is DTGVSQNPRHKITKRGQNVTFRCDPISEHNRLYWYRQTLGQGPEFLTYFQNEAQLEKSRLLSDRFSAERPKGSFSTLEIQRTEQGDSAMYLCASSFPSGRPTDTQYFGPGTRLTVL.

The chain employs TRBV5-1 and TRBJ2-1; D is unclear. V was clipped by 0 bases and J by 6 bases, with 13 bases between them. CDR1 is SGHRS and CDR2 is YFSETQ in the germline V gene. CDR3 length equals 15 residues. CDR3 nucleotides: TGCGCCAGCAGCTTGGCCAAGGAAAGAGGCAATGAGCAGTTCTTC. This translates into CASSLAKERGNEQFF.

This clonotype showed up just once. The rearrangement links TRBV5-1 to TRBJ1-1; 7 nucleotides line up with TRBD1. Germline-derived CDR1 and CDR2 are SGHRS and YFSETQ. Losses at the gene ends were 3 bases for V and 4 bases for J; bases not matched to a gene: 6. This CDR3 contains 14 residues. CDR3 nucleotides: TGCGCCAGCAGCTGGGACAGAGGGGGCACTGAAGCTTTCTTT. It codes for CASSWDRGGTEAFF. The full variable domain, with the rest looked up from reference TRBV5-1 and TRBJ1-1, is KAGVTQTPRYLIKTRGQQVTLSCSPISGHRSVSWYQQTPGQGLQFLFEYFSETQRNKGNFPGRFSGRQFSNSRSEMNVSTLELGDSALYLCASSWDRGGTEAFFGQGTRLTVV.

The table lists this clonotype with a few counts. This chain joins TRBV6-5 and TRBJ2-3; D uncertain. V was pared by 1 base and J by 2 bases, with 10 bases between. CDR1 and CDR2 (germline): MNHEY, SVGAGI. The CDR3 spans 15 residues. CDR3 nucleotides: TGTGCCAGCAGTTACTTCATGGGGAACACAGATACGCAGTATTTT. Translating it yields CASSYFMGNTDTQYF.

The chain carries TRBV5-6 and TRBJ2-1, with D perhaps TRBD2 (5 bases). V gave up 4 bases and J gave up 3 bases, with 17 bases separating them. There are 16 residues in the CDR3. Looked up from germline, CDR1 is SGHDT and CDR2 is YYEEEE. This chain's CDR3 is CASSGPSGNYYNEQFF. CDR3 bases: TGTGCCAGCAGCGGTCCGAGCGGAAATTACTACAATGAGCAGTTCTTC.

This clonotype was counted a few times. The J gene is TRBJ2-3, the V gene TRBV30; TRBD2 aligns across 12 bases. The CDR3 loop spans 14 amino acids. The V gene end was trimmed by 7 bases and the J gene end by 6 bases; junction bases not matched to a gene: 8. The germline V gene has CDR1 GTSNPN and CDR2 SVGIG (reference sequence). The CDR3 nucleotides read TGTGCCTCCTCTAGCGGGAGGGCCGTTGATACGCAGTATTTT. Encoded protein: CASSSGRAVDTQYF.

This clonotype appeared a few times. V is TRBV24-1 and J is TRBJ2-2; D gene uncertain. Trimming took 1 base from V and 0 from J, leaving 8 bases between them. Germline CDR1 reads KGHDR; CDR2 reads SFDVKD. This CDR3 is built from 16 residues. Here the CDR3 reads CATSDLDTANTGELFF. The CDR3 DNA reads as TGTGCCACCAGTGATTTAGACACTGCGAACACCGGGGAGCTGTTTTTT.

There are a few counts of this clonotype. This chain joins TRBV5-8 and TRBJ1-1; D is perhaps TRBD1 (6 bases). The V end lost 2 bases, the J end lost 0 bases, and 20 bases lay between the germline ends. This CDR3 contains 18 residues. Germline assignment: CDR1 SGHTS and CDR2 YDEGEE. The CDR3 region is CASSFSLPETGLNTEAFF. CDR3 nucleotides: TGTGCCAGCAGCTTTTCCCTCCCTGAGACAGGCCTGAACACTGAAGCTTTCTTT.

This clonotype has a handful of counts. The chain uses TRBV2 and TRBJ1-1; D perhaps matches TRBD1 (5 bases). Germline-derived CDR1 and CDR2 are SNHLY and FYNNEI. V was pared by 4 bases and J by 1 base, with 10 bases between. The CDR3 extends over 14 amino acids. CDR3 bases: TGTGCCAGCAGTGCCTCCAGGGCGAACACTGAAGCTTTCTTT. This gives the protein CASSASRANTEAFF.

This chain links TRBV5-4 with TRBJ2-7; no definite D call. This CDR3 region has 14 residues. The germline V gene encodes CDR1 SGHNT and CDR2 YYREEE (reference sequence). The germline V and J ends were trimmed by 4 bases and 5 bases, with 16 bases remaining between them. The CDR3 bases are TGTGCCAGCAGCCCCTTACCGGTTTCCAACGAGCAGTACTTC. Protein sequence: CASSPLPVSNEQYF.

V is TRBV7-9 and J is TRBJ2-3; TRBD2 matches at 9 bases. This CDR3 comprises 15 residues. V gave up 4 bases and J gave up 0 bases; unmatched junction bases: 2. The germline CDR1 and CDR2 sequences are SEHNR and FQNEAQ (reference sequence). CDR3 sequence: CASSYSGGSTDTQYF. DNA for the CDR3: TGTGCCAGCAGCTATAGCGGGGGCAGCACAGATACGCAGTATTTT.

V usage is TRBV13 and J usage is TRBJ2-3; D is unresolved. The germline V gene encodes CDR1 PRHDT and CDR2 FYEKMQ (reference sequence). The CDR3 contains 13 residues. Trimming took 5 bases from V and 6 from J, leaving 12 bases between them. The CDR3 DNA reads as TGTGCCAGCAGCCTCCCCTGGGCGGATACGCAGTATTTT. It encodes CASSLPWADTQYF.

Many counts were recorded for this clonotype. This rearrangement joins TRBV7-9 to TRBJ2-4; tentative D call: TRBD1 (5 bases). This CDR3 is built from 16 residues. The germline gives CDR1 SEHNR, CDR2 FQNEAQ (reference sequence). Trimming left V 5 bases short and J 0 bases short, with 14 bases between. Here the CDR3 reads CASSDSLGLAKNIQYF. The CDR3 bases are TGTGCCAGCAGCGACTCCCTGGGGCTAGCCAAAAACATTCAGTACTTC. Full variable domain (missing parts from reference TRBV7-9 and TRBJ2-4): DTGVSQNPRHKITKRGQNVTFRCDPISEHNRLYWYRQTLGQGPEFLTYFQNEAQLEKSRLLSDRFSAERPKGSFSTLEIQRTEQGDSAMYLCASSDSLGLAKNIQYFGAGTRLSVL.

This clonotype was observed many times. The gene calls are TRBV12-3 or TRBV12-4 and TRBJ2-7, with a possible D match to TRBD2 (5 bases). V was cut by 1 base and J by 6 bases, with 13 bases left in between. The CDR3 sequence is 14 residues long. Here the CDR3 reads CASSLDGSGGEQYF. CDR3 bases: TGTGCCAGCAGTTTAGATGGGAGCGGAGGCGAGCAGTACTTC.